Following are 29 T cell receptor beta chains from one sample sequenced in a study of metastatic and nonmetastatic thyroid tumors. TCRdb re-called clones from the PCR reads using MiXCR. The data contain a few thousand clones, under 40% of them singletons. No patient had received any treatment before thyroid surgery. Source material: adjacent normal tissue. The receptors were sampled from a female donor with papillary thyroid cancer or a benign thyroid nodule (not recorded which). Some clones in this sample may be carry-over from other donors' samples.

By share, this clone ranks as large (0.1 to 1%). The chain has TRBV12-3 or TRBV12-4 and TRBJ2-1; a possible D gene is TRBD1 (6 bases). V lost 5 bases and J lost 3, with 14 bases in between. The CDR3 totals 15 residues. For the CDR3, the DNA is TGTGCCAGCAGTCCTCTCCGGGACATCTACAATGAGCAGTTCTTC. This codes for CASSPLRDIYNEQFF.

The chain uses TRBV30 and TRBJ2-1; D gene unclear. V was clipped by 2 bases and J by 3 bases, with 11 bases between them. Germline assignment: CDR1 GTSNPN and CDR2 SVGIG (reference sequence). The CDR3 is 14 amino acids. CDR3 DNA: TGTGCCTGGAGTAAGGTCTTGGTCTACAATGAGCAGTTCTTC. It encodes CAWSKVLVYNEQFF.

The genes are TRBV14 and TRBJ2-1; D ambiguous. V dropped 4 bases and J dropped 8 bases, with 9 bases sitting between them. Per germline, CDR1 SGHDN and CDR2 FVKESK. CDR3 length equals 12 residues. The CDR3 loop is CASSRWDYEQFF. The CDR3 DNA reads TGTGCCAGCAGCCGTTGGGATTATGAGCAGTTCTTC.

This sequence joins TRBV9 and TRBJ2-5, with TRBD2 matching 13 bases. The CDR3 loop spans 17 amino acids. CDR1 and CDR2 (germline): SGDLS, YYNGEE. V was pared by 0 bases and J by 9 bases, with 11 bases of the junction left unmatched. CDR3 DNA: TGTGCCAGCAGCGTAGCCGGACTAGCGGGGGAGCAGGGGGCCCAGTACTTC. This encodes CASSVAGLAGEQGAQYF.

Sample share makes this clone large. The chain combines TRBV5-1 with TRBJ2-2, with D unresolved. Between the trimmed V and J ends, which lost 2 bases and 2 bases, there was a span of 10 bases. CDR3 length: 15 amino acids. Germline V gene lookup returns CDR1 SGHRS and CDR2 YFSETQ. The CDR3 sequence: CASSLLGSNTGELFF. The CDR3 DNA follows: TGCGCCAGCAGCTTACTCGGGTCAAACACCGGGGAGCTGTTTTTT.

In its sample, this clone was seen a few times. The chain is built from TRBV16 and TRBJ2-5; 7 nucleotides agree with TRBD1. The length of the CDR3 is 13 residues. CDR1 and CDR2 (germline): KGHSY, FQNENV. J was trimmed by 1 base and V by 6 bases; bases with no gene match: 2. The CDR3 nucleotides are TGTGCCAGCAGTCGGGACAGCCAAGAGACCCAGTACTTC. Encoded protein: CASSRDSQETQYF.

By sample share, this clone is medium-sized. The chain is built from TRBV9 and TRBJ1-1; the D gene is possibly TRBD1 (5 bases). The length of the CDR3 is 17 residues. V was trimmed by 0 bases and J by 3 bases, leaving 18 bases between them. Germline values: CDR1 SGDLS, CDR2 YYNGEE. The CDR3 loop is CASSVVGQGHGDTEAFF. The CDR3 region has the DNA TGTGCCAGCAGCGTAGTTGGGCAGGGTCATGGGGACACTGAAGCTTTCTTT.

Worth noting for this clone: A much more abundant neighbour one base away suggests this may be a read error. V and J are TRBV28 and TRBJ2-7, with D perhaps assigned TRBD1 or TRBD2 (6 bases each). V was shortened by 8 bases and J by 5 bases, with 19 bases between the two germline ends. Germline CDR1 is MDHEN and CDR2 is SYDVKM. The CDR3 is 14 residues long. The CDR3 nucleotides are TGTGCCAGCCGGAGGGACATGGCTGCCAACGAGCAGTACTTC. As protein: CASRRDMAANEQYF.

This clone is labeled medium-sized. The chain uses TRBV3-1 and TRBJ2-7; weak D call: TRBD1 (5 bases). Deletions cut 1 base from V and 0 bases from J, with 7 bases between. Germline V lookup: CDR1 LGHDT, CDR2 YNNKEL (reference sequence). The CDR3 is 14 amino acids. Written as DNA, the CDR3 is TGTGCCAGCAGCCAAGGGACAAACTCCTACGAGCAGTACTTC. Protein: CASSQGTNSYEQYF.

The CDR3 bases are TGTGCCAGCAGTCCGGGACGGGGCTTTTCCTACGAGCAGTACTTC. Protein sequence: CASSPGRGFSYEQYF. The V gene is TRBV6-1, the J gene TRBJ2-7; possibly TRBD1 or TRBD2 for D (5 bases each). V was pared by 5 bases and J by 1 base, with 15 bases between. This CDR3 comprises 15 residues. From germline, CDR1 is MNHNS and CDR2 SASEGT.

A note on this clone: Germline and junction disagree at one end, which may indicate a read error. The J gene is TRBJ1-2, the V gene TRBV6-1; 11 positions agree with TRBD1. CDR1 and CDR2 (germline): MNHNS, SASEGT. The CDR3 sequence is 15 residues long. For the CDR3, the DNA is TGTGCCAGCAGTCAGGACAGGGGGCGGTTGTGTGGCTACAACTTC. Amino acid sequence: CASSQDRGRLCGYNF.

This clone has a handful of counts. The V call is TRBV27, the J call TRBJ1-5; D is ambiguous. This CDR3 has 15 amino acids. Trimming removed 3 bases at V and 3 bases at J, with 12 bases between. CDR1 is MNHEY, CDR2 SMNVEV, per germline (reference sequence). CDR3 protein: CASSLKEGINQPQHF. CDR3 nucleotide sequence: TGTGCCAGCAGTTTGAAGGAGGGAATCAATCAGCCCCAGCATTTT.

The sample holds many counts of this clone. The V gene is TRBV11-2, the J gene TRBJ1-2; tentative D call: TRBD1 (5 bases). The germline V gene encodes CDR1 SGHAT and CDR2 FQNNGV. V lost 1 base and J lost 8, with 17 bases in between. CDR3 length: 15 amino acids. CDR3 in amino acids: CASSLGRQFWGGYTF. The CDR3 coding sequence is TGTGCCAGCAGCTTAGGCAGACAGTTCTGGGGCGGCTACACCTTC.

This clone is deemed medium-sized. This chain links TRBV5-6 with TRBJ2-5; 8 positions match TRBD2. Per the germline V gene, CDR1 is SGHDT and CDR2 is YYEEEE. V shed 0 bases and J 3 bases; nucleotides not matched to a gene: 7. This CDR3 has 16 residues. Here the CDR3 DNA reads TGTGCCAGCAGCTTGGGGTCTGGGACTAGAGAAGAGACCCAGTACTTC. Translated: CASSLGSGTREETQYF.

This chain joins TRBV4-1 and TRBJ1-6; no firm D call. CDR3 size: 15 residues. Germline CDR1 is MGHRA and CDR2 is YSYEKL. V dropped 2 bases and J dropped 9 bases, with 14 bases sitting between them. CDR3: CASSQYTEEGSPLHF. CDR3 nucleotides: TGCGCCAGCAGCCAATACACCGAGGAGGGTTCACCCCTCCACTTT.

J is TRBJ2-3 and V is TRBV10-3; D is possibly TRBD2 (5 bases). This CDR3 region has 13 residues. From germline, CDR1 is ENHRY and CDR2 SYGVKD. V was shortened by 8 bases and J by 5 bases, with 14 bases between the two germline ends. The CDR3, as DNA: TGTGCCATCCGTGGACTGATAGGAGATACGCAGTATTTT. Its translation: CAIRGLIGDTQYF.

The V call is TRBV12-3 or TRBV12-4, the J call TRBJ2-2, with D perhaps matching TRBD2 (5 bases). V shed 5 bases and J shed 16 bases, with 17 bases lying between them. The CDR3 is made up of 12 amino acids. The CDR3 nucleotides read TGTGCCAGCAGTCGACCTACCGGGGATCCGTTTTTT. Translation gives CASSRPTGDPFF.

In regard to this clone: One junction end does not reproduce the germline sequence, and a read error may be involved. This CDR3 is CASSINGGPNTWELFF. As DNA, the CDR3 is TGTGCCAGCAGCATCAACGGGGGTCCGAACACCTGGGAGCTGTTTTTT. The J gene is TRBJ2-2, the V gene TRBV12-3 or TRBV12-4; perhaps TRBD2 as D (6 bases). This CDR3 spans 16 amino acids.

This clone was recorded a few times. The CDR3 reads CASNSDRDSYEQYF. The CDR3, as DNA: TGTGCCAGCAATTCAGACCGGGACTCGTACGAGCAGTACTTC. This rearrangement joins TRBV2 to TRBJ2-7; possible D gene TRBD2, 6 bases. V was shortened by 7 bases and J by 4 bases, with 17 bases between the two germline ends. The germline gives CDR1 SNHLY, CDR2 FYNNEI. The CDR3 loop spans 14 amino acids.

There are a few counts of this clone. A much more abundant neighbour one base away suggests this may be a read error. This chain links TRBV12-3 or TRBV12-4 with TRBJ2-3; TRBD2 aligns across 13 bases. CDR3 size: 14 residues. Trimming at V came to 8 bases and at J to 13 bases, leaving 12 bases not matched to a gene. This chain's CDR3 is CASRPGTSGVVKYF. The CDR3 region has the DNA TGTGCCAGCCGTCCCGGGACTAGCGGGGTAGTTAAGTATTTT.

The rearrangement links TRBV6-1 to TRBJ2-1; TRBD2 matches at 7 bases. Looked up from germline, CDR1 is MNHNS and CDR2 is SASEGT. The CDR3 has 15 residues. V lost 4 bases and J lost 4; bases outside the gene matches: 7. The CDR3 DNA follows: TGTGCCAGCAGTGGGGGGGGAGGGAGGTACAATGAGCAGTTCTTC. Its translation is CASSGGGGRYNEQFF.

The chain joins TRBV20-1 to TRBJ2-1; 11 bases are a match to TRBD1. From germline, CDR1 is DFQATT and CDR2 SNEGSKA (reference sequence). V lost 6 bases, J lost 7 bases, and 8 bases stayed unmatched. This CDR3 is 14 amino acids long. The CDR3 spells CSATPGTGGNEQFF. Here the CDR3 DNA reads TGCAGTGCCACGCCCGGGACAGGGGGGAATGAGCAGTTCTTC.

CDR3 bases: TGCAGTGCTATAAATCTTGCAACTAATGAAAAACTGTTTTTT. As protein: CSAINLATNEKLFF. The chain uses TRBV20-1 and TRBJ1-4; no reliable D call. The length of the CDR3 is 14 residues. V dropped 4 bases and J dropped 0 bases, with 9 bases sitting between them. Germline-derived CDR1 and CDR2 are DFQATT and SNEGSKA (reference sequence).

Of note for this clone: A much larger clone differs by one base, so this may be a read error. The identical CDR3 is also encoded by other nucleotide sequences in the sample. This rearrangement joins TRBV30 to TRBJ2-7; no clear D. V lost 2 bases to trimming and J lost 3 bases, with 11 bases between them. The CDR3 is made up of 13 amino acids. From germline, CDR1 is GTSNPN and CDR2 SVGIG (reference sequence). The CDR3 region has the DNA TGTGCCTGGAGTCTCGGATCTGACTACGAGCAGTACTTC. Amino acids: CAWSLGSDYEQYF.

This clone has just one count. The V call is TRBV11-2, the J call TRBJ2-7; no clear D. Germline V gene sequence: CDR1 SGHAT, CDR2 FQNNGV. Trimming pared 1 base from V and 3 bases from J, leaving 10 bases between. The CDR3 loop spans 14 amino acids. The CDR3 loop is CASSLGVGFYEQYF. Here the CDR3 DNA reads TGTGCCAGCAGCTTAGGCGTTGGGTTCTACGAGCAGTACTTC. Drawing the rest from reference TRBV11-2 and TRBJ2-7, the complete variable domain is EAGVAQSPRYKIIEKRQSVAFWCNPISGHATLYWYQQILGQGPKLLIQFQNNGVVDDSQLPKDRFSAERLKGVDSTLKIQPAKLEDSAVYLCASSLGVGFYEQYFGPGTRLTVT.

This clone has just a few counts. The genes are TRBV20-1 and TRBJ2-2; TRBD1 agrees at 7 bases. Germline assignment: CDR1 DFQATT and CDR2 SNEGSKA (reference sequence). J gave up 7 bases and V 0 bases, and 11 bases lay outside the gene matches. CDR3 length: 16 residues. The CDR3 bases are TGCAGTGCTAGAGATACCCAGACAGGGACAGACGGGGAGCTGTTTTTT. It translates to CSARDTQTGTDGELFF.

J is TRBJ2-5 and V is TRBV12-3 or TRBV12-4; tentatively, D is TRBD2 (6 bases). The CDR3 spans 14 residues. The V end lost 7 bases, the J end lost 5 bases, and 17 bases lay between the germline ends. The CDR3 DNA follows: TGTGCCAGCAATCGAATCGGGAGAGGGGAGACCCAGTACTTC. Protein sequence: CASNRIGRGETQYF.

The chain is built from TRBV11-2 and TRBJ2-7, with TRBD1 identical over 7 bases. The CDR3 loop spans 15 amino acids. V shed 3 bases, J shed 1 base, and the junction held 6 bases outside the gene matches. In germline, CDR1 is SGHAT, CDR2 FQNNGV. This chain's CDR3 is CASSFLQGPSYEQYF. The DNA for the CDR3 is TGTGCCAGCAGCTTTTTACAGGGGCCGTCCTACGAGCAGTACTTC.

The chain uses TRBV6-1 and TRBJ2-7, with 9 bases that match TRBD2. This CDR3 spans 17 amino acids. V shed 2 bases, J shed 0 bases, and the junction held 8 bases outside the gene matches. The germline V gene encodes CDR1 MNHNS and CDR2 SASEGT. The CDR3 nucleotides are TGTGCCAGCAGTGAATATCCTAGCGGGGTAAGCTCCTACGAGCAGTACTTC. It encodes CASSEYPSGVSSYEQYF.